Listed here is a single TCR beta chain. Its antigen is not known. These data originate in a study of cytotoxic CD8 clonotypes in ibrutinib-treated CLL. Study results and caveats: Public clonotypes showed up rarely, and on treatment they shrank or held steady.

Some clones are missing from TCRdb's copy, which holds only in-frame ones; the method was immunoSEQ multiplex PCR. The sample includes tens of thousands of clones, around two thirds of them seen just once. The CDR3 is 16 residues long. V dropped 4 bases and J dropped 4 bases, with 18 bases sitting between them. Germline CDR1 SGHAT, CDR2 FQDESV (reference sequence). The chain recombines TRBV11-1 with TRBJ2-3; D is possibly TRBD2 (6 bases). This TCR was recovered from a human donor with chronic lymphocytic leukemia. Material: PBMCs, obtained after 12 months of ibrutinib treatment. The CDR3 loop is CASSSPTSWVADTQYF. Here the CDR3 DNA reads TGTGCCAGCAGCTCCCCGACTAGTTGGGTGGCAGATACGCAGTATTTT. The whole variable domain, filled in from reference TRBV11-1 and TRBJ2-3, reads EAEVAQSPRYKITEKSQAVAFWCDPISGHATLYWYRQILGQGPELLVQFQDESVVDDSQLPKDRFSAERLKGVDSTLKIQPAELGDSAMYLCASSSPTSWVADTQYFGPGTRLTVL.